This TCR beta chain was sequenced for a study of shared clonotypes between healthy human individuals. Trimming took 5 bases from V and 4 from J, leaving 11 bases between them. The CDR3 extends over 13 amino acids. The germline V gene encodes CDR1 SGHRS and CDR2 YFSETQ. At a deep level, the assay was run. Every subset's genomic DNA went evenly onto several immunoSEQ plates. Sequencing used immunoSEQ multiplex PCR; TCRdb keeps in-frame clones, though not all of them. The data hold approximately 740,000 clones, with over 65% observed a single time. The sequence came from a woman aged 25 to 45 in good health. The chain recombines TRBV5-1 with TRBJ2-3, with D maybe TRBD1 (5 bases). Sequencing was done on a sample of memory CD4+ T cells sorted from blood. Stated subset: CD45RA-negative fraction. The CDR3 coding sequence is TGCGCCAGCAGGTATCAGGGCGCAGATACGCAGTATTTT. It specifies CASRYQGADTQYF.